Below, 8 T cell receptor beta chains from the same sample are listed, as sequenced in a study of glioma-infiltrating T cells. Amplification of TCR alpha and beta CDR3 regions from RNA used iRepertoire nested multiplex PCR. MiXCR was run by TCRdb on the multiplex PCR reads, yielding one entry per CDR3 protein. Among about 180,000 distinct CDR3 sequences listed, around 42% were seen once. The sample comprised glioma tissue, nonneoplastic brain tissue, or PBMCs (not recorded which). These receptors originate from a human donor with low-grade glioma or glioblastoma, undergoing nonglioma brain surgery, or in good health (not recorded which).

This clonotype occurred many times. In DNA, the CDR3 is TGTGCCAGCTCACCACCGATGGTAAATCAGCCCCAGCATTTT. It encodes CASSPPMVNQPQHF. The rearrangement links TRBV18 to TRBJ1-5, with D uncertain. The CDR3 covers 14 residues. The germline V and J ends were trimmed by 0 bases and 4 bases, with 7 bases remaining between them. Per the germline V gene, CDR1 is KGHSH and CDR2 is LQKENI.

This clonotype turned up a few times. The V call is TRBV29-1, the J call TRBJ2-7, with 11 nucleotides matching TRBD2. Germline values: CDR1 SQVTM, CDR2 ANQGSEA. J was trimmed by 4 bases and V by 5 bases; bases with no gene match: 7. The CDR3 runs 14 residues. In DNA form, the CDR3 reads TGCAGCGTTTCGGAAACTAGCGGGAGTTACGAGCAGTACTTC. Its protein is CSVSETSGSYEQYF.

In the case of this clonotype: The junction departs from germline at one end; a sequencing error may be responsible. The V gene is TRBV20-1, the J gene TRBJ2-3, with 9 positions matching TRBD2. CDR1 is DFQATT, CDR2 SNEGSKA, per germline (reference sequence). The CDR3 runs 16 residues. CDR3 amino acids: CIAEETTGTSTYTQYF. In nucleotides, the CDR3 is TGCATTGCCGAAGAGACGACAGGGACTAGCACATATACGCAGTATTTT.

With respect to this clonotype: A much larger clone differs from this one at a single base, so this may be a read error. J is TRBJ2-7 and V is TRBV20-1; TRBD1 aligns across 8 bases. V lost 1 base, J lost 5 bases, and 10 bases stayed unmatched. The CDR3 extends over 15 amino acids. CDR1 is DFQATT and CDR2 is SNEGSKA in the germline V gene (reference sequence). The CDR3 loop reads CSARVDGQGAHEQYF. In DNA form, the CDR3 reads TGCAGTGCTAGAGTTGATGGCCAGGGGGCCCACGAGCAGTACTTC.

Comment on this clonotype: A much bigger clone sits one base away, suggesting this may be a read error. V and J are TRBV20-1 and TRBJ2-5; D is possibly TRBD1 (5 bases). The CDR3 loop spans 15 amino acids. Germline CDR1 DFQATT, CDR2 SNEGSKA (reference sequence). CDR3 sequence (DNA): TGCGGTGCCCGTAATATAAGGGGCGCGGAAGAGACCCAGTACTTC. The encoded protein is CGARNIRGAEETQYF.

With regard to this clonotype: A much larger clone differs from this one at a single base, so this may be a read error. The chain has TRBV28 and TRBJ2-3; D gene unclear. The CDR3 runs 12 residues. Per germline, CDR1 MDHEN and CDR2 SYDVKM. The CDR3 nucleotides are TGTGCCAGCAGTCAAGCTTGGGATACGCATTATTTT. This encodes CASSQAWDTHYF.

As to this clonotype: A much bigger clone sits one base away, suggesting this may be a read error. The rearrangement links TRBV20-1 to TRBJ2-7; a possible D gene is TRBD2 (6 bases). This CDR3 is 13 amino acids long. Germline V gives CDR1 DFQATT, CDR2 SNEGSKA (reference sequence). The germline V and J ends were trimmed by 5 bases and 5 bases, with 16 bases remaining between them. This chain's CDR3 is CSASGEREDEQYF. DNA of the CDR3: TGCAGTGCTTCGGGGGAGAGGGAAGACGAGCAGTACTTC.

The V and J genes are TRBV11-2 and TRBJ2-3; 9 bases align to TRBD2. Germline V gives CDR1 SGHAT, CDR2 FQNNGV. Unmatched junction bases numbered 7, after V lost 1 base and J lost 5 bases. This CDR3 is built from 16 residues. The CDR3 nucleotides read TGTGCCAGCAGCTTAGGTGCGGGAGGGCCCAAAGATACGCAGTATTTT. Encoded protein: CASSLGAGGPKDTQYF.